The 26 T cell receptor beta chains in this list originate from one sample, sequenced in a study of response to subunit inactivated influenza vaccine. TCRdb re-called the RT-PCR reads with MiXCR, one entry per CDR3 protein. The sample lists some 180,000 distinct CDR3 sequences, 7.5% to 10% occurring once. The input for sequencing was non-naive T cells sorted from PBMCs, taken on the day of vaccination. The source is a man aged 50 to 60 who received an inactivated influenza vaccine.

The rearrangement uses TRBV3-1 and TRBJ2-7; TRBD1 is a possible D gene (6 bases). The CDR3 length is 14 residues. V lost 4 bases and J 4 bases, leaving 14 bases between the germline ends. From germline, CDR1 is LGHDT and CDR2 YNNKEL (reference sequence). CDR3 sequence: CASSPDPDSYEQYF. The CDR3, as DNA: TGTGCCAGCAGCCCCGATCCGGACAGTTACGAGCAGTACTTC.

The gene calls are TRBV27 and TRBJ2-6; unclear D gene. Germline values: CDR1 MNHEY, CDR2 SMNVEV (reference sequence). V was clipped by 7 bases and J by 2 bases, with 15 bases between them. The CDR3 spans 16 residues. The CDR3 DNA is TGTGCCAGCACTACCCTCGGAGCGACTGGGGCCAACGTCCTGACTTTC. Translated, it gives CASTTLGATGANVLTF.

The sample holds a few counts of this clonotype. V and J are TRBV5-5 and TRBJ2-3, with no clear D. This CDR3 contains 13 residues. The V end was cut by 1 base, the J end by 7 bases, with 10 bases between. Germline values: CDR1 SGHKS, CDR2 YYEKEE (reference sequence). In DNA form, the CDR3 reads TGTGCCAGCAGCTTGTTGGATCGTCATACGCAGTATTTT. Its translation is CASSLLDRHTQYF.

The sample holds many counts of this clonotype. J is TRBJ1-2 and V is TRBV6-5, with TRBD1 as a possible D gene (6 bases). CDR3 length: 16 residues. The ends were cut back, 5 bases at V and 5 bases at J, with 21 bases in the middle. Germline CDR1 is MNHEY and CDR2 is SVGAGI. The CDR3 DNA sequence: TGTGCCAGCAGTCACCTTCCCAGGGGACCCTCTTATGGCTACACCTTC. Its translation is CASSHLPRGPSYGYTF.

This clonotype turned up a few times. The chain joins TRBV28 to TRBJ2-7; the D gene could be TRBD1 or TRBD2 (5 bases each). The CDR3 extends over 14 amino acids. Germline V gene lookup returns CDR1 MDHEN and CDR2 SYDVKM. V lost 10 bases, J lost 1 base, and 17 bases lay in between. Here the CDR3 DNA reads TGTGCCATCCGATCCGGGACGGATTCCTACGAGCAGTACTTC. Its translation: CAIRSGTDSYEQYF.

This clonotype has at least ten counts. The chain joins TRBV29-1 to TRBJ1-1; a weak D match, TRBD1 (6 bases). Trimming took off 8 bases at V and 3 bases at J, with 13 bases between the two ends. The CDR3 loop spans 12 amino acids. The germline V gene has CDR1 SQVTM and CDR2 ANQGSEA. CDR3: CSSGGGYTEAFF. The DNA for the CDR3 is TGCAGCTCGGGGGGCGGTTACACTGAAGCTTTCTTT.

This clonotype was counted only a few times. The rearrangement links TRBV3-1 to TRBJ2-6; 9 bases agree with TRBD1. The junction had 12 bases not matched to a gene; V was cut back by 5 bases and J by 4 bases. In germline, CDR1 is LGHDT, CDR2 YNNKEL (reference sequence). This CDR3 has 18 residues. CDR3 protein: CASSFSGQGTVGANVLTF. In DNA form, the CDR3 reads TGTGCCAGCAGCTTTTCTGGACAGGGGACGGTCGGGGCCAACGTCCTGACTTTC. The complete variable domain, with remaining parts taken from reference TRBV3-1 and TRBJ2-6, reads DTAVSQTPKYLVTQMGNDKSIKCEQNLGHDTMYWYKQDSKKFLKIMFSYNNKELIINETVPNRFSPKSPDKAHLNLHINSLELGDSAVYFCASSFSGQGTVGANVLTFGAGSRLTVL.

The CDR3 region is CASSLSGRRDTQYF. The CDR3 nucleotides are TGTGCCAGCAGTCTAAGCGGGAGGCGAGATACGCAGTATTTT. The V and J genes are TRBV6-2 or TRBV6-3 and TRBJ2-3, with 9 positions matching TRBD2. V lost 5 bases to trimming and J lost 5 bases; unmatched junction nucleotides: 5. The CDR3 runs to 14 residues. Germline lookup yields CDR1 MNHEY and CDR2 SVGEGT.

This clonotype was observed a few times. The chain uses TRBV7-9 and TRBJ1-2; 9 bases are a match to TRBD1. Germline lookup yields CDR1 SEHNR and CDR2 FQNEAQ (reference sequence). V shed 1 base and J 6 bases; nucleotides not matched to a gene: 6. CDR3 size: 15 residues. In DNA form, the CDR3 reads TGTGCCAGCAGCTTAGGCTTGGACAGGGGTCATGGCTACACCTTC. Translating it yields CASSLGLDRGHGYTF.

This clonotype has a handful of counts. The chain combines TRBV20-1 with TRBJ1-4; no firm D call. The CDR3 has 15 amino acids. V was cut by 6 bases and J by 5 bases, with 19 bases left in between. Looked up from germline, CDR1 is DFQATT and CDR2 is SNEGSKA (reference sequence). CDR3 sequence (DNA): TGCAGTGCGAACGCGGCTGGGATTTTAAATGAAAAACTGTTTTTT. Residues: CSANAAGILNEKLFF.

This clonotype has only a few counts. V and J are TRBV5-4 and TRBJ1-2; no definite D call. Trimming took off 0 bases at V and 4 bases at J, with 10 bases between the two ends. There are 14 residues in the CDR3. The V gene's germline CDR1 is SGHNT and CDR2 YYREEE (reference sequence). CDR3 nucleotides: TGTGCCAGCAGCTTGGAGAGTAAGGGCTATGGCTACACCTTC. Translating it yields CASSLESKGYGYTF.

This clonotype was picked up many times. V gene TRBV5-1 combines with J gene TRBJ2-3; D gene unclear. V was cut by 4 bases and J by 0 bases, with 6 bases left in between. CDR3 length equals 13 residues. Per the germline V gene, CDR1 is SGHRS and CDR2 is YFSETQ. CDR3 in amino acids: CASSRTSTDTQYF. The CDR3 DNA reads as TGCGCCAGCAGCAGGACCAGCACAGATACGCAGTATTTT.

This clonotype has a handful of counts. The V and J genes are TRBV24-1 and TRBJ2-1, with TRBD2 matching 7 bases. This CDR3 region has 16 residues. The V and J ends lost 3 bases and 0 bases, in that order; junction bases with no gene match: 4. The germline V gene encodes CDR1 KGHDR and CDR2 SFDVKD. CDR3 sequence: CATSDNGRNSYNEQFF. The CDR3 bases are TGTGCCACCAGTGATAACGGGAGGAACTCCTACAATGAGCAGTTCTTC.

This clonotype has more than one count but fewer than ten. The V and J genes are TRBV9 and TRBJ2-2; D gene unclear. Per germline, CDR1 SGDLS and CDR2 YYNGEE. Trimming removed 4 bases from V and 5 bases from J, with 18 bases in between. This CDR3 is 16 amino acids long. Here the CDR3 DNA reads TGTGCCAGCAGCTTCTACACTCAGGCAAGGACCGGGGAGCTGTTTTTT. Its protein is CASSFYTQARTGELFF.

The chain uses TRBV12-3 or TRBV12-4 and TRBJ1-3; 7 nucleotides agree with TRBD1. This CDR3 spans 15 amino acids. V shed 6 bases, J shed 0 bases, and the junction held 5 bases outside the gene matches. In nucleotides, the CDR3 is TGTGCCAGCAGCCTGGGACAGCTCTCTGGAAACACCATATATTTT. Translated, it gives CASSLGQLSGNTIYF.

This clonotype was recorded at least ten times. This sequence joins TRBV11-2 and TRBJ2-3; 8 bases line up with TRBD2. Unmatched junction bases numbered 8, after V lost 4 bases and J lost 5 bases. This CDR3 spans 15 amino acids. Germline V gene sequence: CDR1 SGHAT, CDR2 FQNNGV. CDR3 nucleotides: TGTGCCAGCAGCTCCTACGGGGGGGCCGGAGATACGCAGTATTTT. The encoded protein is CASSSYGGAGDTQYF.

This clonotype showed up just a few times. This rearrangement joins TRBV19 to TRBJ2-1, with 9 bases fitting TRBD1. Trimming cost V 6 bases and J 1 base; bases outside gene matches: 4. Germline CDR1 is LNHDA and CDR2 is SQIVND (reference sequence). There are 15 residues in the CDR3. DNA for the CDR3: TGTGCCAGTAGAACTGGACAGGGGTCCTACAATGAGCAGTTCTTC. It specifies CASRTGQGSYNEQFF. Full variable domain (missing parts from reference TRBV19 and TRBJ2-1): DGGITQSPKYLFRKEGQNVTLSCEQNLNHDAMYWYRQDPGQGLRLIYYSQIVNDFQKGDIAEGYSVSREKKESFPLTVTSAQKNPTAFYLCASRTGQGSYNEQFFGPGTRLTVL.

CDR3 bases: TGTGCCAGCAGCCTCGACTCCCTCCGAGGGGATGAGCAGTTCTTC. Translation gives CASSLDSLRGDEQFF. The J gene is TRBJ2-1, the V gene TRBV7-3; D is perhaps TRBD1 or TRBD2 (5 bases each). The germline V gene encodes CDR1 SGHTA and CDR2 FQGTGA. V was trimmed by 5 bases and J by 8 bases, leaving 19 bases between them. The CDR3 runs to 15 residues.

This clonotype was picked up many times. The J gene is TRBJ2-2, the V gene TRBV20-1, with a tentative D call TRBD2 (6 bases). V lost 5 bases, J lost 6 bases, and 13 bases lay in between. Germline-derived CDR1 and CDR2 are DFQATT and SNEGSKA (reference sequence). The CDR3 length is 13 residues. Here the CDR3 reads CSAGGMASGELFF. The DNA for the CDR3 is TGCAGTGCTGGGGGGATGGCCTCCGGGGAGCTGTTTTTT.

This clonotype was picked up many times. This chain joins TRBV3-1 and TRBJ2-7; 12 bases are a match to TRBD2. The CDR3 consists of 15 residues. Germline V gene sequence: CDR1 LGHDT, CDR2 YNNKEL (reference sequence). The V segment lost 6 bases and the J segment 6 bases; nucleotides outside the gene matches: 9. CDR3 coding DNA: TGTGCCAGCAGGACCGCTAGCGGGGGGGCTCGCGAGCAGTACTTC. It yields the protein CASRTASGGAREQYF.

The chain couples TRBV5-1 to TRBJ1-6; maybe TRBD1 (6 bases). CDR1 is SGHRS, CDR2 YFSETQ, per germline. V was shortened by 0 bases and J by 10 bases, with 14 bases between the two germline ends. The CDR3 extends over 15 amino acids. This CDR3 reads CASSLATGFGSPLHF. In DNA, the CDR3 is TGCGCCAGCAGCTTGGCCACAGGGTTCGGGTCACCCCTCCACTTT.

This clonotype was picked up a small number of times. CDR3 sequence (DNA): TGCGCCAGCAGCTTCAACAGGGGAGTGGACACCGGGGAGCTGTTTTTT. It specifies CASSFNRGVDTGELFF. V gene TRBV5-1 combines with J gene TRBJ2-2, with 7 nucleotides matching TRBD1. The germline V gene encodes CDR1 SGHRS and CDR2 YFSETQ. The CDR3 sequence is 16 residues long. V shed 2 bases, J shed 3 bases, and the junction held 7 bases outside the gene matches.

Comment on this clonotype: The junction differs from germline at one of its ends, possibly a read error. The V gene is TRBV2, the J gene TRBJ1-2; 7 nucleotides line up with TRBD1. The V gene's germline CDR1 is SNHLY and CDR2 FYNNEI. The CDR3 runs 14 residues. CDR3 sequence: CARSGQELNYGYTF. CDR3 DNA: TGTGCCAGGAGTGGACAGGAACTTAACTATGGCTACACCTTC.

This clonotype appeared a few times. The chain links TRBV27 to TRBJ1-2, with D possibly TRBD1 on 6 matching bases. Trimming removed 5 bases from V and 9 bases from J, with 16 bases in between. Per germline, CDR1 MNHEY and CDR2 SMNVEV (reference sequence). The CDR3 spans 13 residues. CDR3 loop: CASSHEMTGRYTF. The DNA for the CDR3 is TGTGCCAGCAGTCATGAGATGACAGGACGCTACACCTTC.

The rearrangement links TRBV5-6 to TRBJ2-3, with a tentative D call TRBD1 (8 bases). Trimming removed 6 bases from V and 6 bases from J, with 17 bases in between. The CDR3 covers 14 residues. Germline V gene lookup returns CDR1 SGHDT and CDR2 YYEEEE. CDR3 in DNA: TGTGCCAGCAAAGGACAGGGAGGGGCGGATACGCAGTATTTT. Protein: CASKGQGGADTQYF. The full variable domain, completed using reference TRBV5-6 and TRBJ2-3, is DAGVTQSPTHLIKTRGQQVTLRCSPKSGHDTVSWYQQALGQGPQFIFQYYEEEERQRGNFPDRFSGHQFPNYSSELNVNALLLGDSALYLCASKGQGGADTQYFGPGTRLTVL.

This clonotype was counted only a few times. CDR3: CASSIEQTLSGNEQFF. The CDR3 DNA reads TGTGCCAGTAGTATAGAACAGACCCTATCCGGCAATGAGCAGTTCTTC. The chain uses TRBV19 and TRBJ2-1; no clear D gene. This CDR3 comprises 16 residues. From germline, CDR1 is LNHDA and CDR2 SQIVND (reference sequence). V shed 0 bases and J shed 6 bases, with 15 bases lying between them.